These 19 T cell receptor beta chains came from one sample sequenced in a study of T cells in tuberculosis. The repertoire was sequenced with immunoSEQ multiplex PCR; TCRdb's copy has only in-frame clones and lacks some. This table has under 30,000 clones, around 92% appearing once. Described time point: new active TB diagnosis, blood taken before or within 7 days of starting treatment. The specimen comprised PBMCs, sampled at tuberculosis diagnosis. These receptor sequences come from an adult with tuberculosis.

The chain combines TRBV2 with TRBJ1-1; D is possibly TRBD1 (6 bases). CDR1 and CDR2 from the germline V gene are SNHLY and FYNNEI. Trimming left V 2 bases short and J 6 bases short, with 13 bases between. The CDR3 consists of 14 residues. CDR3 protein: CASSEMGHQPEAFF. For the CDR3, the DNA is TGTGCCAGCAGTGAAATGGGACACCAGCCTGAAGCTTTCTTT.

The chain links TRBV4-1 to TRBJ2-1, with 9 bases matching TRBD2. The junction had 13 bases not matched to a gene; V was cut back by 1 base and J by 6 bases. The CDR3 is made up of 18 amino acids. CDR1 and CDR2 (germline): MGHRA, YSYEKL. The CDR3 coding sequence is TGCGCCAGCAGCCAAGTAGATTTTTCGACTAGCGGACGCAATGAGCAGTTCTTC. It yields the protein CASSQVDFSTSGRNEQFF.

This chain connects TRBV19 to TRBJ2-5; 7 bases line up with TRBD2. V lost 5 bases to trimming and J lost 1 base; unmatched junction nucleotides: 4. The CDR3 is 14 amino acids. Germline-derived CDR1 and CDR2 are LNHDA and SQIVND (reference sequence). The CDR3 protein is CASSARETQETQYF. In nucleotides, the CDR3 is TGTGCCAGTAGTGCGCGGGAGACCCAAGAGACCCAGTACTTC.

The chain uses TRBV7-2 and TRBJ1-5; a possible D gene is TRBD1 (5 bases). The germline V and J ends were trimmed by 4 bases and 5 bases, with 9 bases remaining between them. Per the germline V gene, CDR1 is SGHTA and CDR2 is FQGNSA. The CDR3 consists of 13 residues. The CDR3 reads CASSSGTYQPQHF. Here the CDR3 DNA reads TGTGCCAGCAGCTCCGGGACTTATCAGCCCCAGCATTTT.

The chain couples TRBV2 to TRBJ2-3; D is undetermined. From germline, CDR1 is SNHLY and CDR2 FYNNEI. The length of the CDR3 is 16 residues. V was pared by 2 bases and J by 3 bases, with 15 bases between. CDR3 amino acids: CASSENGLLATDTQYF. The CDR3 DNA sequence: TGTGCCAGCAGTGAAAATGGGCTCCTCGCGACAGATACGCAGTATTTT.

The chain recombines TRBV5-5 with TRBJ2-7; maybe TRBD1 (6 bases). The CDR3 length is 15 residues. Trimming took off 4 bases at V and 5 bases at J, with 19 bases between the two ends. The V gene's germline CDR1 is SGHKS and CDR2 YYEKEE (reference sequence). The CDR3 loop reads CASSTAQGWSDEQYF. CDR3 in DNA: TGTGCCAGCAGCACTGCGCAGGGGTGGAGCGACGAGCAGTACTTC.

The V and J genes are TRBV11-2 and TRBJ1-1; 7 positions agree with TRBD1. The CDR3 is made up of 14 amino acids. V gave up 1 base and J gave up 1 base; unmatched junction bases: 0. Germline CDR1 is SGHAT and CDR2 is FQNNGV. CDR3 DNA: TGTGCCAGCAGCTTAGGACAGGGGAACACTGAAGCTTTCTTT. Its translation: CASSLGQGNTEAFF.

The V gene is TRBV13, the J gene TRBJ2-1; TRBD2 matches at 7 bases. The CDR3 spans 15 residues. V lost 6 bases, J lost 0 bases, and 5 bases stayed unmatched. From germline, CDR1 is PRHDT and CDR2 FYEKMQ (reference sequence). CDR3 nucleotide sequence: TGTGCCAGCAGTATCCGCGGGAGCTCCTACAATGAGCAGTTCTTC. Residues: CASSIRGSSYNEQFF. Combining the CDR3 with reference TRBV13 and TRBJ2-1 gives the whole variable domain AAGVIQSPRHLIKEKRETATLKCYPIPRHDTVYWYQQGPGQDPQFLISFYEKMQSDKGSIPDRFSAQQFSDYHSELNMSSLELGDSALYFCASSIRGSSYNEQFFGPGTRLTVL.

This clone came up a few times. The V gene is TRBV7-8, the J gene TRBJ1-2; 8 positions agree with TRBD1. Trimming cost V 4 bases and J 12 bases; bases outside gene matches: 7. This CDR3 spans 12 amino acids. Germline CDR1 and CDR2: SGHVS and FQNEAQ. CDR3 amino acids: CASSSRTGHHTF. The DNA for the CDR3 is TGTGCCAGCAGCTCCAGGACAGGGCATCACACCTTC. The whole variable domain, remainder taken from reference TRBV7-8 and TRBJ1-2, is GAGVSQSPRYKVAKRGQDVALRCDPISGHVSLFWYQQALGQGPEFLTYFQNEAQLDKSGLPSDRFFAERPEGSVSTLKIQRTQQEDSAVYLCASSSRTGHHTFGSGTRLTVV.

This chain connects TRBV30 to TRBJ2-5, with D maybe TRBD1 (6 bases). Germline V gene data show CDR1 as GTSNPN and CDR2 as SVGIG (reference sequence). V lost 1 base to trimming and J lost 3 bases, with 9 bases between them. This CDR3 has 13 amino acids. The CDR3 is CAWSGDTKETQYF. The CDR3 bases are TGTGCCTGGAGTGGGGACACCAAAGAGACCCAGTACTTC.

CDR3 region: CASSFRLDSYNEQFF. The CDR3 region has the DNA TGTGCCAGCAGCTTTAGACTTGATTCCTACAATGAGCAGTTCTTC. This rearrangement joins TRBV7-8 to TRBJ2-1; D call uncertain. CDR3 length equals 15 residues. The V and J ends lost 3 bases and 1 base respectively, with 10 bases between them. CDR1 and CDR2 (germline): SGHVS, FQNEAQ.

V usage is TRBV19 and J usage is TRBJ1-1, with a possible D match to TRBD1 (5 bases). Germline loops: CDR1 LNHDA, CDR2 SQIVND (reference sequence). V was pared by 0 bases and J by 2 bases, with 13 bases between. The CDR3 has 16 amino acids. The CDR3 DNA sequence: TGTGCCAGTAGTATAGAGGTTTGGCAGGGTAACACTGAAGCTTTCTTT. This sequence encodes CASSIEVWQGNTEAFF.

The CDR3 nucleotides are TGTGCCAGCAGCCTGGGACAGGGGCCAGATACGCAGTATTTT. Translation gives CASSLGQGPDTQYF. The chain couples TRBV7-7 to TRBJ2-3; 10 bases line up with TRBD1. This CDR3 region has 14 residues. J was trimmed by 4 bases and V by 5 bases; bases with no gene match: 3. Germline V lookup: CDR1 SSHAT, CDR2 FNYEAQ (reference sequence).

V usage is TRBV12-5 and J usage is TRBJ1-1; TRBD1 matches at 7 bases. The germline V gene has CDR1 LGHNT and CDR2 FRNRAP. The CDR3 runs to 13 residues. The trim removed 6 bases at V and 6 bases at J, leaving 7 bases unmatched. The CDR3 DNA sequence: TGTGCTAGTGGCCAAGACAGGGAACCTGAAGCTTTCTTT. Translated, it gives CASGQDREPEAFF.

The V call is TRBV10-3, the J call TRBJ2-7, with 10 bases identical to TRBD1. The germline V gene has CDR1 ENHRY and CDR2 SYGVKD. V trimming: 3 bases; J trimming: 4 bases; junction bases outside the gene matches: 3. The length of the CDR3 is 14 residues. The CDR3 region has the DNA TGTGCCATCAGTGAAGGGACAGGGGTGTACGAGCAGTACTTC. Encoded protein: CAISEGTGVYEQYF.

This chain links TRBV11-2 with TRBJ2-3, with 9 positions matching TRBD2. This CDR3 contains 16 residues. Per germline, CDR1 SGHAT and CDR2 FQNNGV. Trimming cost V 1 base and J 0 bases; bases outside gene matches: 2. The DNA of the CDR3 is TGTGCCAGCAGCTTAGTTACTAGCGGGAGCACAGATACGCAGTATTTT. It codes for CASSLVTSGSTDTQYF.

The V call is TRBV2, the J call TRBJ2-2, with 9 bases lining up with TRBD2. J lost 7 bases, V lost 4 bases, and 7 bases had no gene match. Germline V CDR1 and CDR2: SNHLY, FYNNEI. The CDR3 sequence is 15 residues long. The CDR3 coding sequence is TGTGCCAGCAGTGGTCCTAGCGGGGCGGGCGGGGAGCTGTTTTTT. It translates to CASSGPSGAGGELFF.

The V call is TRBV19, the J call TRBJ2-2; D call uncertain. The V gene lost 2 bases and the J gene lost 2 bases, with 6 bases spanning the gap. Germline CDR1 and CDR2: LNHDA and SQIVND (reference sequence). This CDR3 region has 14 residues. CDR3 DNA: TGTGCCAGTAGTATACAACAAAACACCGGGGAGCTGTTTTTT. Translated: CASSIQQNTGELFF. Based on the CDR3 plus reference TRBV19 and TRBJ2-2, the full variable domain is DGGITQSPKYLFRKEGQNVTLSCEQNLNHDAMYWYRQDPGQGLRLIYYSQIVNDFQKGDIAEGYSVSREKKESFPLTVTSAQKNPTAFYLCASSIQQNTGELFFGEGSRLTVL.

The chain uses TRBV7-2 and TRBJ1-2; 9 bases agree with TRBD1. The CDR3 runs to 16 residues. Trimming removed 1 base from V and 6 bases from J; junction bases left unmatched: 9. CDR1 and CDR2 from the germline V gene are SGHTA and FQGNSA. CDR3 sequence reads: CASSLDRVDRGNGYTF. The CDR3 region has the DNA TGTGCCAGCAGCTTAGACCGTGTGGACAGGGGTAATGGCTACACCTTC.